This T cell receptor beta chain originates from a study of human thymus T cells. The protocol was immunoSEQ multiplex PCR, while the TCRdb copy is restricted to in-frame clones and leaves out a portion. The sample has roughly 77,000 clones, approximately 95% seen once. The study used thymus tissue resected during corrective heart surgery. Between the trimmed V and J ends, which lost 4 bases and 6 bases, there was a span of 10 bases. The CDR3 has 13 amino acids. The V and J genes are TRBV5-3 and TRBJ2-2; D is perhaps TRBD1 (5 bases). TRBV5-3 is placed among ORFs of uncertain function. The TCR originated in a girl under three years old with a congenital heart defect but otherwise immunologically healthy. The sample was thymus tissue. The CDR3 DNA follows: TGTGCCAGAAGCCCGACAGTGCCCGGGGAGCTGTTTTTT. Its translation: CARSPTVPGELFF.